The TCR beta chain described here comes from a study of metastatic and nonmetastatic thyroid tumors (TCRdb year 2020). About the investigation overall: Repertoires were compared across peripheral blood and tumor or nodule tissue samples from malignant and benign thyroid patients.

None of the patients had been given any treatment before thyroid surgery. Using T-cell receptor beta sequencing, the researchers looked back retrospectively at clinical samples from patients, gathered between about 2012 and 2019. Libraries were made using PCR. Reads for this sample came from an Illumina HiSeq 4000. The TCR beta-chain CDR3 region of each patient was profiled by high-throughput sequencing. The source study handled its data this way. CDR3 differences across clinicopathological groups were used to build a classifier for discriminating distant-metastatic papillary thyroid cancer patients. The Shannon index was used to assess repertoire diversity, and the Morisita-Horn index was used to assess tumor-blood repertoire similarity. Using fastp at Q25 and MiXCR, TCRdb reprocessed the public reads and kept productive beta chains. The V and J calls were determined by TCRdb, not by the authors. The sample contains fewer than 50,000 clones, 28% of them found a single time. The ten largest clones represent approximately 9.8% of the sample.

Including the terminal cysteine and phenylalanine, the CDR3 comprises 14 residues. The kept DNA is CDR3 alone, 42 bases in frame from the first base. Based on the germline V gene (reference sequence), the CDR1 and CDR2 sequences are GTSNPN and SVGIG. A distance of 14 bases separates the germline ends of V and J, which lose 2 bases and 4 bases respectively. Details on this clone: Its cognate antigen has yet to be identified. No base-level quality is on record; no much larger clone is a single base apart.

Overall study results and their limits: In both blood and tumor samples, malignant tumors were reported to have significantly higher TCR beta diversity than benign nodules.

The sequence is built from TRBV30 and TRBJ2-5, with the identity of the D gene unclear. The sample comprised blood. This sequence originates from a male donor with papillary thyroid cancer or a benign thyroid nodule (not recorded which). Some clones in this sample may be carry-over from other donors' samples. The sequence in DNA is TGTGCCTGGAGTTGGCTATCTGGGGTAGAGACCCAGTACTTC. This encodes CAWSWLSGVETQYF. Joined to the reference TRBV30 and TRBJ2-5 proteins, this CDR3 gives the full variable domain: SQTIHQWPATLVQPVGSPLSLECTVEGTSNPNLYWYRQAAGRGLQLLFYSVGIGQISSEVPQNLSASRPQDRQFILSSKKLLLSDSGFYLCAWSWLSGVETQYFGPGTRLLVL.